A single T cell receptor (beta chain) is shown here with its context. This sample is drawn from a study of blood T cell repertoires in COVID-19. Study background: In each case, the material was cDNA or gDNA derived from T cells, B-cell-depleted T cells, or PBMCs.

Method: immunoSEQ multiplex PCR; TCRdb's copy keeps in-frame clones and lacks some. The profile shows around 450,000 clones, approximately 90% of them singletons. Trimming left V 3 bases short and J 1 base short, with 12 bases between. The CDR3 extends over 15 amino acids. The germline V gene has CDR1 LNHDA and CDR2 SQIVND (reference sequence). The sample was PBMCs or T cells enriched from blood (not recorded which). This sequence was found in a woman aged 18-35 years who had recovered from COVID-19. The V and J genes are TRBV19 and TRBJ2-5; D is perhaps TRBD2 (6 bases). As DNA, the CDR3 is TGTGCCAGTAGTATCGGCGGGGACCCCCAAGAGACCCAGTACTTC. Protein: CASSIGGDPQETQYF.